These 27 T cell receptor beta chains were all obtained from the same sample, sequenced in a study of blood T cell repertoires in COVID-19. Profiling relied on immunoSEQ multiplex PCR, and the TCRdb table lists in-frame clones only, not all of them. The sample yields approximately 240,000 clones, around 82% seen once. Sequenced material: peripheral blood. The source is a woman aged 80 or older with active or convalescent COVID-19.

The genes are TRBV11-2 and TRBJ1-5; the D gene is possibly TRBD1 (5 bases). The CDR3 totals 13 residues. V was cut by 2 bases and J by 7 bases, with 9 bases left in between. The germline V gene has CDR1 SGHAT and CDR2 FQNNGV. CDR3 nucleotides: TGTGCCAGCAGCTTACAGGGTGGGCAGCCCCAGCATTTT. Its translation: CASSLQGGQPQHF.

This chain uses TRBV6-1 with TRBJ1-5; D may be TRBD1 (5 bases). Trimming left V 0 bases short and J 6 bases short, with 15 bases between. This CDR3 spans 16 amino acids. Looked up from germline, CDR1 is MNHNS and CDR2 is SASEGT. Here the CDR3 reads CASSEAVGGTGQPQHF. CDR3 DNA sequence: TGTGCCAGCAGTGAAGCGGTCGGAGGGACGGGTCAGCCCCAGCATTTT.

The chain is built from TRBV19 and TRBJ1-1, with 10 bases matching TRBD1. CDR3 size: 16 residues. CDR1 is LNHDA, CDR2 SQIVND, per germline (reference sequence). V shed 7 bases, J shed 1 base, and the junction held 9 bases outside the gene matches. CDR3 protein: CASKRRQGAGNTEAFF. In DNA, the CDR3 is TGTGCCAGTAAGCGGAGACAGGGGGCAGGGAACACTGAAGCTTTCTTT.

The chain employs TRBV13 and TRBJ2-1, with D maybe TRBD2 (5 bases). The CDR3 is 15 amino acids. V dropped 5 bases and J dropped 9 bases, with 20 bases sitting between them. Germline V lookup: CDR1 PRHDT, CDR2 FYEKMQ (reference sequence). The CDR3 sequence: CASSKWTGTLSEQFF. CDR3 coding DNA: TGTGCCAGCAGCAAATGGACTGGTACCCTGAGTGAGCAGTTCTTC. The full variable domain, rest sourced from reference TRBV13 and TRBJ2-1, is AAGVIQSPRHLIKEKRETATLKCYPIPRHDTVYWYQQGPGQDPQFLISFYEKMQSDKGSIPDRFSAQQFSDYHSELNMSSLELGDSALYFCASSKWTGTLSEQFFGPGTRLTVL.

This rearrangement joins TRBV2 to TRBJ2-2; 7 nucleotides agree with TRBD1. V shed 8 bases and J 0 bases; nucleotides not matched to a gene: 6. CDR1 and CDR2 (germline): SNHLY, FYNNEI. The CDR3 contains 15 residues. This chain's CDR3 is CASYKGQPNTGELFF. The CDR3, as DNA: TGTGCCAGCTACAAGGGACAGCCGAACACCGGGGAGCTGTTTTTT.

V is TRBV6-6 and J is TRBJ1-2; D call uncertain. CDR3 size: 15 residues. Germline V gene data show CDR1 as MNHNY and CDR2 as SVGAGI (reference sequence). Trimming took 4 bases from V and 0 from J, leaving 12 bases between them. The CDR3 loop reads CASSWATETNYGYTF. The CDR3, as DNA: TGTGCCAGCAGTTGGGCTACAGAGACTAACTATGGCTACACCTTC.

The chain couples TRBV15 to TRBJ2-6; 7 nucleotides line up with TRBD1. Germline V lookup: CDR1 LNHNV, CDR2 YYDKDF (reference sequence). J was trimmed by 3 bases and V by 2 bases; bases with no gene match: 7. This CDR3 has 17 residues. The DNA of the CDR3 is TGTGCCACCAGCAGACCCTTCGGACAGGATGGGGCCAACGTCCTGACTTTC. Amino acids: CATSRPFGQDGANVLTF.

This clone was recorded a few times. This rearrangement joins TRBV18 to TRBJ2-1, with 7 bases matching TRBD1. The CDR3 length is 14 residues. Unmatched junction bases numbered 6, after V lost 4 bases and J lost 6 bases. Germline CDR1 reads KGHSH; CDR2 reads LQKENI. The DNA for the CDR3 is TGTGCCAGCTCACGATACCGGGACAGCAATGAGCAGTTCTTC. Protein: CASSRYRDSNEQFF.

The chain carries TRBV20-1 and TRBJ2-3, with a possible D match to TRBD1 (9 bases). In germline, CDR1 is DFQATT, CDR2 SNEGSKA (reference sequence). V was cut by 3 bases and J by 4 bases, with 29 bases left in between. The CDR3 has 19 amino acids. The CDR3 sequence: CSASGPGQGVSGGADTQYF. In nucleotides, the CDR3 is TGCAGTGCTAGTGGCCCGGGACAGGGAGTTTCGGGAGGGGCAGATACGCAGTATTTT.

The rearrangement joins TRBV3-1 (or the pseudogene TRBV3-2) to TRBJ2-1, with D possibly being TRBD1 (6 bases). CDR1 is LGHDT and CDR2 is YNNKEL in the germline V gene (reference sequence). V lost 1 base and J lost 7, with 11 bases in between. The CDR3 spans 14 residues. CDR3 region: CASSQVRGGNEQFF. CDR3 sequence (DNA): TGTGCCAGCAGCCAAGTCAGAGGGGGTAATGAGCAGTTCTTC.

The chain recombines TRBV7-9 with TRBJ2-5; TRBD2 agrees at 10 bases. V lost 2 bases and J lost 5; bases outside the gene matches: 5. Germline CDR1 reads SEHNR; CDR2 reads FQNEAQ (reference sequence). CDR3 length: 15 residues. The CDR3 protein is CASSLTGTSEETQYF. CDR3 in DNA: TGTGCCAGCAGCTTAACCGGGACTAGCGAGGAGACCCAGTACTTC.

In this sample, this clone turned up a few times. The J gene is TRBJ1-2, the V gene TRBV5-1; D is perhaps TRBD1 (6 bases). CDR3 length: 16 amino acids. Between the trimmed V and J ends, which lost 1 base and 3 bases, there was a span of 16 bases. CDR1 and CDR2 from the germline V gene are SGHRS and YFSETQ. The CDR3 nucleotides read TGCGCCAGCAGCTTGACCCTACAGGGTCGTGACTATGGCTACACCTTC. Amino acid sequence: CASSLTLQGRDYGYTF.

This chain connects TRBV19 to TRBJ2-6, with D tentatively TRBD1 (6 bases). This CDR3 contains 15 residues. Trimming took off 6 bases at V and 2 bases at J, with 11 bases between the two ends. Germline values: CDR1 LNHDA, CDR2 SQIVND (reference sequence). The chain's CDR3 is CASRTQGPGANVLTF. The CDR3 DNA reads as TGTGCCAGTAGGACACAGGGTCCTGGGGCCAACGTCCTGACTTTC.

The chain couples TRBV9 to TRBJ1-3; D is ambiguous. Trimming left V 0 bases short and J 4 bases short, with 8 bases between. Germline-derived CDR1 and CDR2 are SGDLS and YYNGEE. CDR3 length: 14 residues. In DNA form, the CDR3 reads TGTGCCAGCAGCGTAGGTGTGGCAGGAAACACCATATATTTT. Translation: CASSVGVAGNTIYF. Full variable domain (rest looked up from reference TRBV9 and TRBJ1-3): DSGVTQTPKHLITATGQRVTLRCSPRSGDLSVYWYQQSLDQGLQFLIQYYNGEERAKGNILERFSAQQFPDLHSELNLSSLELGDSALYFCASSVGVAGNTIYFGEGSWLTVV.

This chain links TRBV27 with TRBJ2-1; TRBD1 aligns across 7 bases. CDR1 MNHEY and CDR2 SMNVEV come from the germline V gene (reference sequence). The junction had 10 bases not matched to a gene; V was cut back by 4 bases and J by 4 bases. The length of the CDR3 is 16 residues. The CDR3 region is CASSSSSGGGYNEQFF. The CDR3 DNA reads TGTGCCAGCAGTTCATCTTCAGGGGGTGGTTACAATGAGCAGTTCTTC.

This clone was seen more than once but under ten times. V usage is TRBV5-1 and J usage is TRBJ2-5; 14 bases are a match to TRBD2. CDR3 length: 16 amino acids. Unmatched junction bases numbered 7, after V lost 4 bases and J lost 5 bases. Looked up from germline, CDR1 is SGHRS and CDR2 is YFSETQ. CDR3 sequence reads: CASSTGTSGSSETQYF. DNA for the CDR3: TGCGCCAGCAGCACAGGGACTAGCGGGAGCAGTGAGACCCAGTACTTC.

The chain links TRBV4-1 to TRBJ1-4, with 7 bases identical to TRBD1. Germline assignment: CDR1 MGHRA and CDR2 YSYEKL. The CDR3 covers 15 residues. The V and J ends lost 8 bases and 5 bases, in that order; junction bases with no gene match: 11. This CDR3 is CASLNIGTENEKLFF. The CDR3, as DNA: TGCGCCAGCCTTAACATTGGGACAGAAAATGAAAAACTGTTTTTT.

The rearrangement uses TRBV2 and TRBJ2-1; 8 bases line up with TRBD2. V lost 2 bases, J lost 3 bases, and 6 bases stayed unmatched. Germline CDR1 and CDR2: SNHLY and FYNNEI. The CDR3 is made up of 16 amino acids. The CDR3 DNA sequence: TGTGCCAGCAGTGAAAGGGTGAGCGGGAGCTACAATGAGCAGTTCTTC. It yields the protein CASSERVSGSYNEQFF.

The rearrangement uses TRBV6-5 and TRBJ1-1; D is possibly TRBD1 (6 bases). This CDR3 comprises 16 residues. Germline V gives CDR1 MNHEY, CDR2 SVGAGI. V shed 4 bases and J shed 2 bases, with 17 bases lying between them. The CDR3 spells CASSLVPWTVNTEAFF. As DNA, the CDR3 is TGTGCCAGCAGTTTAGTACCATGGACAGTCAACACTGAAGCTTTCTTT.

This rearrangement joins TRBV19 to TRBJ1-3; 7 nucleotides align to TRBD1. CDR1 LNHDA and CDR2 SQIVND come from the germline V gene (reference sequence). Trimming cost V 4 bases and J 4 bases; bases outside gene matches: 7. The CDR3 loop spans 15 amino acids. The CDR3 spells CASSTDRVGGNTIYF. CDR3 bases: TGTGCCAGTAGTACCGACAGGGTAGGAGGAAACACCATATATTTT.

The chain combines TRBV6-4 with TRBJ1-2, with 10 bases lining up with TRBD1. Germline CDR1 reads MRHNA; CDR2 reads SNTAGT. With V trimmed by 4 bases and J by 7 bases, 9 bases remained unmatched. The CDR3 covers 15 residues. CDR3 protein: CASSGQGAQVSGYTF. CDR3 bases: TGTGCCAGCAGTGGACAGGGGGCCCAGGTCTCTGGCTACACCTTC.

The V call is TRBV28, the J call TRBJ1-2; D not certain. V lost 6 bases and J 2 bases, leaving 10 bases between the germline ends. Germline V CDR1 and CDR2: MDHEN, SYDVKM. The CDR3 has 13 amino acids. CDR3 bases: TGTGCCAGCAGGCCCGGGTCAAACTATGGCTACACCTTC. Amino acid sequence: CASRPGSNYGYTF.

Concerning this clone: The sample holds other DNA sequences that translate to the same CDR3. The V and J genes are TRBV5-1 and TRBJ2-1; D is possibly TRBD2 (6 bases). V was cut by 0 bases and J by 4 bases, with 8 bases left in between. The CDR3 runs 14 residues. The germline gives CDR1 SGHRS, CDR2 YFSETQ. CDR3 residues: CASSLASGYNEQFF. CDR3 in DNA: TGCGCCAGCAGCTTGGCCAGCGGGTACAATGAGCAGTTCTTC.

This sequence joins TRBV30 and TRBJ1-6; D may be TRBD1 (6 bases). Germline V gives CDR1 GTSNPN, CDR2 SVGIG (reference sequence). The CDR3 runs to 14 residues. With 2 bases removed from V and 10 bases from J, the gap between germline ends came to 15 bases. CDR3 nucleotides: TGTGCCTGGAGTCTAGGGGGTAGGATCTCACCCCTCCACTTT. This codes for CAWSLGGRISPLHF.

CDR3 nucleotides: TGTGCCAGCAGTTCTACCCTACTAGCGGGGGGTTACAATGAGCAGTTCTTC. Its protein is CASSSTLLAGGYNEQFF. This chain connects TRBV6-4 to TRBJ2-1; 12 bases fit TRBD2. The CDR3 consists of 17 residues. V shed 5 bases and J 4 bases; nucleotides not matched to a gene: 9. Germline CDR1 is MRHNA and CDR2 is SNTAGT.

The V call is TRBV7-9, the J call TRBJ2-1; D possibly corresponds to TRBD2 (6 bases). Trimming took 4 bases from V and 6 from J, leaving 19 bases between them. Per germline, CDR1 SEHNR and CDR2 FQNEAQ (reference sequence). The CDR3 spans 16 residues. The chain's CDR3 is CASSSTSGPSFNEQFF. In DNA form, the CDR3 reads TGTGCCAGCAGCTCCACAAGCGGGCCCTCTTTCAATGAGCAGTTCTTC.

This chain connects TRBV6-2 or TRBV6-3 to TRBJ2-5; 15 bases line up with TRBD2. This CDR3 is built from 20 residues. Trimming took 2 bases from V and 1 from J; bases not matched to a gene: 11. Germline V lookup: CDR1 MNHEY, CDR2 SVGEGT. The CDR3 DNA reads TGTGCCAGCAGTTACCCACCCCGGGGACTAGCGGGAGGTCCCCAAGAGACCCAGTACTTC. Translating gives CASSYPPRGLAGGPQETQYF.